This T cell receptor (beta chain) was profiled in a study of cytomegalovirus exposure and HLA in healthy donors. Germline loops: CDR1 LGHNA, CDR2 YSLEER. V was shortened by 0 bases and J by 3 bases, with 12 bases between the two germline ends. The CDR3 length is 15 residues. Donors were drawn from the approximately 120-subject validation cohort, separate from the approximately 700-subject first cohort. Broader study findings: The study flagged around 150 TCR beta chains as cytomegalovirus-associated. The classifier reportedly diagnosed cytomegalovirus status with high sensitivity and specificity.

Details on this clone: What it recognizes is unknown.

The protocol was immunoSEQ multiplex PCR, while the TCRdb copy is restricted to in-frame clones and leaves out a portion. Of a few hundred thousand clones in the sample, roughly 87% were seen once. Sequenced material: PBMCs. The chain employs TRBV4-3 and TRBJ2-7; D ambiguous. This clonotype was sampled from a man between 18 and 29 years old in good health and CMV-seropositive. CDR3 nucleotide sequence: TGCGCCAGCAGCCAAGAGCCCGGATCATACTACGAGCAGTACTTC. It codes for CASSQEPGSYYEQYF.